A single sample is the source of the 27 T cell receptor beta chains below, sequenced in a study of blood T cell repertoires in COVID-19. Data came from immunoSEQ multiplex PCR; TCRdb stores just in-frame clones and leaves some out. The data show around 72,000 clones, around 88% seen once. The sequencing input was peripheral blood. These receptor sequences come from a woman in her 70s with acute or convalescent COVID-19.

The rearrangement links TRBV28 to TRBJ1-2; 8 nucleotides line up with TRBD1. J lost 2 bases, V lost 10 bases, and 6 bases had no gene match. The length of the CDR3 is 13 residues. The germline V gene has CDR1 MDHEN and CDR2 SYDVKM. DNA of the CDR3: TGTGCCACTTCGGACAGGGCGAACTATGGCTACACCTTC. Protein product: CATSDRANYGYTF.

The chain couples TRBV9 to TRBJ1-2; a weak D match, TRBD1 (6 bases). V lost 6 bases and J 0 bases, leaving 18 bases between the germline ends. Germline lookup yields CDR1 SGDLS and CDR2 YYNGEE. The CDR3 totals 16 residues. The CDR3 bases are TGTGCCAGCACCAAAACAGGGAACTCAGCTAACTATGGCTACACCTTC. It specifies CASTKTGNSANYGYTF.

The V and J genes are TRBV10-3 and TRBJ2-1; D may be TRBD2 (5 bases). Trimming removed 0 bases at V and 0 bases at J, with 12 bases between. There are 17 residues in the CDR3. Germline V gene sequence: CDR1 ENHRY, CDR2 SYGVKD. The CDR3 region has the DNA TGTGCCATCAGTGAGTCAACGGGCGGGCGCTCCTACAATGAGCAGTTCTTC. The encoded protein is CAISESTGGRSYNEQFF.

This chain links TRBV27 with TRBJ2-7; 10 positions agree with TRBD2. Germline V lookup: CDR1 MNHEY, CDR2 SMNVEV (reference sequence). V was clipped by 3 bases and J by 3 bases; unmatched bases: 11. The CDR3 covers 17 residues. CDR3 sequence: CASSLARTSGRFYEQYF. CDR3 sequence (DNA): TGTGCCAGCAGTTTGGCGAGGACTAGCGGTCGTTTCTACGAGCAGTACTTC.

The CDR3 bases are TGCGCCAGCAGAAGCCCAGTACAGGGTTTCGGGAAAGCTTTCTTT. The encoded protein is CASRSPVQGFGKAFF. The chain couples TRBV4-1 to TRBJ1-1; D might be TRBD1 (6 bases). CDR3 length: 15 amino acids. CDR1 is MGHRA, CDR2 YSYEKL, per germline. V was trimmed by 6 bases and J by 9 bases, leaving 23 bases between them.

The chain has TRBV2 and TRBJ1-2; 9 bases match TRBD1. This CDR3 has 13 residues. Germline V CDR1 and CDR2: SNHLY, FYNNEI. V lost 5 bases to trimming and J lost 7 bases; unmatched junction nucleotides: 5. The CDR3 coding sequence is TGTGCCAGCAGTATGGGACAGGGAGGTGGCTACACCTTC. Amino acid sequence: CASSMGQGGGYTF.

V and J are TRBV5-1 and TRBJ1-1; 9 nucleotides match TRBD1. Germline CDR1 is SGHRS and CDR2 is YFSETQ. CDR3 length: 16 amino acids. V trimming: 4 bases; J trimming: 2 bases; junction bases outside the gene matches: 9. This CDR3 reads CASSPSGQGFNTEAFF. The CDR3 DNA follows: TGCGCCAGCAGCCCTTCGGGACAGGGATTTAACACTGAAGCTTTCTTT. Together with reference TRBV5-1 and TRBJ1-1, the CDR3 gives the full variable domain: KAGVTQTPRYLIKTRGQQVTLSCSPISGHRSVSWYQQTPGQGLQFLFEYFSETQRNKGNFPGRFSGRQFSNSRSEMNVSTLELGDSALYLCASSPSGQGFNTEAFFGQGTRLTVV.

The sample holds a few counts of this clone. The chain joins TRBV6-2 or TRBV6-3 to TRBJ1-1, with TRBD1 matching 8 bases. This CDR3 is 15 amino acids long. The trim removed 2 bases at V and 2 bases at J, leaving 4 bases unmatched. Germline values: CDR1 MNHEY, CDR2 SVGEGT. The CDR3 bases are TGTGCCAGCAGTTACCCCAGGGGGCGCAACACTGAAGCTTTCTTT. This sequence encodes CASSYPRGRNTEAFF.

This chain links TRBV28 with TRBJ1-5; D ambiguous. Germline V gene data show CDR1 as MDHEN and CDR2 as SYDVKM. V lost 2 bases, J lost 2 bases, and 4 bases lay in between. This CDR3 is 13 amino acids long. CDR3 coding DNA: TGTGCCAGCAGTTTAACTGGCAATCAGCCCCAGCATTTT. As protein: CASSLTGNQPQHF. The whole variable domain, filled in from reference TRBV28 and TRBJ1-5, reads DVKVTQSSRYLVKRTGEKVFLECVQDMDHENMFWYRQDPGLGLRLIYFSYDVKMKEKGDIPEGYSVSREKKERFSLILESASTNQTSMYLCASSLTGNQPQHFGDGTRLSIL.

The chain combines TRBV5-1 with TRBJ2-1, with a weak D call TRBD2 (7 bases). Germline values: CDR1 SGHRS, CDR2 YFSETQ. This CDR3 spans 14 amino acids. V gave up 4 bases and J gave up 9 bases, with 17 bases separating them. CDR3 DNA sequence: TGCGCCAGCAGCGACGGGGGGCCCGGAATTGAGCAGTTCTTC. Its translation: CASSDGGPGIEQFF.

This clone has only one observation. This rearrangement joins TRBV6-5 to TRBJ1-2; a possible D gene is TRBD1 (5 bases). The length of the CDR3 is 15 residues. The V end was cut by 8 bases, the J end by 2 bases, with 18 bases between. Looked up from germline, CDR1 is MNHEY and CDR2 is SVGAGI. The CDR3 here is CASFPRAGRNYGYTF. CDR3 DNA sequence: TGTGCCAGCTTTCCAAGGGCAGGGAGGAACTATGGCTACACCTTC.

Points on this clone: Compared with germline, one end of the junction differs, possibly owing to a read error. Here the CDR3 DNA reads TGTGCCAGCAGCGACCGGGGGGATAGCAATCAGCCTCAGCATTTT. The encoded protein is CASSDRGDSNQPQHF. The gene calls are TRBV2 and TRBJ1-5; maybe TRBD1 (5 bases). Germline lookup yields CDR1 SNHLY and CDR2 FYNNEI. The CDR3 totals 15 residues.

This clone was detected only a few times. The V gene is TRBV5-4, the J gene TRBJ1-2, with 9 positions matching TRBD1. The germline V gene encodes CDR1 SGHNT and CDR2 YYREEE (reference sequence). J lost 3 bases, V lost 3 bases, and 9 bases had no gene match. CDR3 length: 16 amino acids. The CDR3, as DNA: TGTGCCAGCAGCTCGGGGACAGGGAGGCTCGACTATGGCTACACCTTC. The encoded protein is CASSSGTGRLDYGYTF.

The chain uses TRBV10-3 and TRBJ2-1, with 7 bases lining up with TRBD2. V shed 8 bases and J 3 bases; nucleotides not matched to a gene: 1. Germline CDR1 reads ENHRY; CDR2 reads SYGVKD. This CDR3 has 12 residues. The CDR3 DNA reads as TGTGCCATCGCTAGCGGCTACAATGAGCAGTTCTTC. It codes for CAIASGYNEQFF.

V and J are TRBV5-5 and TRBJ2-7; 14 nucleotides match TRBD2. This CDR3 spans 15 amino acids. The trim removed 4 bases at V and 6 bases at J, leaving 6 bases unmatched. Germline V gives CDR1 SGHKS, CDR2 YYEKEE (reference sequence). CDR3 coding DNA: TGTGCCAGCAGCCCCCGGACTAGCGGGGGGATCGAGCAGTACTTC. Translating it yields CASSPRTSGGIEQYF.

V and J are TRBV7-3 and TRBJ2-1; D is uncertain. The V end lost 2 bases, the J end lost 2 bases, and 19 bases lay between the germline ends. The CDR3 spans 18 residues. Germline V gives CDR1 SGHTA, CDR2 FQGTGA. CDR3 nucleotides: TGTGCCAGCAGCTTAGTTGCTTTGGCTCCAATCCCCTACAATGAGCAGTTCTTC. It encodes CASSLVALAPIPYNEQFF.

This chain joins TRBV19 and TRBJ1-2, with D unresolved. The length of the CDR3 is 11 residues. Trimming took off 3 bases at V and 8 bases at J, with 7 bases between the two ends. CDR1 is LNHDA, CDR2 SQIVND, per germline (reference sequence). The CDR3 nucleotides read TGTGCCAGTAGTATCAACGAGGGCTACACCTTC. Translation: CASSINEGYTF.

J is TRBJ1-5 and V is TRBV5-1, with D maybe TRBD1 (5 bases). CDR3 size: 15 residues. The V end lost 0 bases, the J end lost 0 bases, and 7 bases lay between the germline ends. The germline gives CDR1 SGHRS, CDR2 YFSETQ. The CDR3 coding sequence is TGCGCCAGCAGCTTGGGACAGTATAGCAATCAGCCCCAGCATTTT. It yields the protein CASSLGQYSNQPQHF.

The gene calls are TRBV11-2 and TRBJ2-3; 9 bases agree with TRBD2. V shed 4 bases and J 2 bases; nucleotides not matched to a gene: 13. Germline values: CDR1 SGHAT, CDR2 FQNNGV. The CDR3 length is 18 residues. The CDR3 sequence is CASSSHRTSVGNTDTQYF. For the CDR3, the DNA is TGTGCCAGCAGCTCCCATAGGACTAGCGTAGGTAACACAGATACGCAGTATTTT. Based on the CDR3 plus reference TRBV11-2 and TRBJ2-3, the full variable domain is EAGVAQSPRYKIIEKRQSVAFWCNPISGHATLYWYQQILGQGPKLLIQFQNNGVVDDSQLPKDRFSAERLKGVDSTLKIQPAKLEDSAVYLCASSSHRTSVGNTDTQYFGPGTRLTVL.

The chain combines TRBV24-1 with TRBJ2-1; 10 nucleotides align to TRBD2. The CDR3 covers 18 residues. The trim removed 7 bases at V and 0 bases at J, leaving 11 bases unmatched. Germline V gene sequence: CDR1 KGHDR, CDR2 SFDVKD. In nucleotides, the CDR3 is TGTGCCACCAGGAGGGGGGCTAGCGGGGGCAGCTCCTACAATGAGCAGTTCTTC. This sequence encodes CATRRGASGGSSYNEQFF.

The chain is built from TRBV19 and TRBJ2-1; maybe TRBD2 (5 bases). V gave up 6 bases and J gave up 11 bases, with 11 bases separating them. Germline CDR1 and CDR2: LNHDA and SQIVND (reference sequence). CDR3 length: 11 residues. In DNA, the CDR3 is TGTGCCAGTAGAGGGTACGGGAAGCAGTTCTTC. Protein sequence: CASRGYGKQFF.

CDR3 in DNA: TGTGCCAGCAGCTTCCAGACAGGGAGGATCACTGAAGCTTTCTTT. Translating gives CASSFQTGRITEAFF. The V call is TRBV7-9, the J call TRBJ1-1; 7 nucleotides agree with TRBD1. CDR1 and CDR2 (germline): SEHNR, FQNEAQ (reference sequence). V shed 3 bases and J 4 bases; nucleotides not matched to a gene: 8. The CDR3 consists of 15 residues.

The DNA of the CDR3 is TGTGCCACCAGCTCAGGCGGAGGGGGCAATCAGCCCCAGCATTTT. This codes for CATSSGGGGNQPQHF. The J gene is TRBJ1-5, the V gene TRBV6-5, with D possibly being TRBD1 (5 bases). Trimming removed 10 bases at V and 2 bases at J, with 18 bases between. This CDR3 spans 15 amino acids. From germline, CDR1 is MNHEY and CDR2 SVGAGI.

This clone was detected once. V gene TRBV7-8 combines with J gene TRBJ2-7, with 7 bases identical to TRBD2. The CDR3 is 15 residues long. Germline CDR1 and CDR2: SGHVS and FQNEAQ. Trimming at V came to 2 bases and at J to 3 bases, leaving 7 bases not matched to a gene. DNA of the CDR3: TGTGCCAGCAGCTTAAGGGACTACGGCCACTACGAGCAGTACTTC. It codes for CASSLRDYGHYEQYF.

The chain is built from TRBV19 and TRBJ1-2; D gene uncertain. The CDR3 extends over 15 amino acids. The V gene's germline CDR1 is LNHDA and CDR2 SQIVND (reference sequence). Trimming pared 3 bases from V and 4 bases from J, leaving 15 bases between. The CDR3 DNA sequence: TGTGCCAGTAGTATGAGGTCGGACTCCCCCTATGGCTACACCTTC. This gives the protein CASSMRSDSPYGYTF.

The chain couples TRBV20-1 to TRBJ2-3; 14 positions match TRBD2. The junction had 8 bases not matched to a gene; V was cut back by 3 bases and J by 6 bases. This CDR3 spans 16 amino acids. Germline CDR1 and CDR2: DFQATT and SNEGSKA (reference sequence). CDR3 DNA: TGCAGTGCTAGTAGCTTGGGACTAGCGGGAGTGGATACGCAGTATTTT. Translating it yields CSASSLGLAGVDTQYF.

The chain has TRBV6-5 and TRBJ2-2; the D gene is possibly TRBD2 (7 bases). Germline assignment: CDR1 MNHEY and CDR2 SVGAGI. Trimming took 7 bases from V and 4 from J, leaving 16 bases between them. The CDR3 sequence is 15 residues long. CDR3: CASTLGGGGTGELFF. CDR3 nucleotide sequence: TGTGCCAGCACTCTAGGGGGGGGAGGCACCGGGGAGCTGTTTTTT.